This T cell receptor (beta chain) was sequenced in a study of blood T cell repertoires in COVID-19. Background on the study: Sources were T cells, B-cell-depleted T cells, or PBMCs; the material itself was cDNA or gDNA.

Germline CDR1 reads MDHEN; CDR2 reads SYDVKM. The ends were cut back, 8 bases at V and 7 bases at J, with 15 bases in the middle. The CDR3 extends over 14 amino acids. In the original analysis: From reference gene primer amplification, estimates of nucleated cell counts were derived. Some clones are missing from TCRdb's copy, which holds only in-frame ones; the method was immunoSEQ multiplex PCR. That table supplies the V and J calls and clone size; D and trimming were determined from the DNA. The sample gives fewer than 150,000 clones, more than 65% of which show up once; roughly 1.4% is in the top ten.

The chain recombines TRBV28 with TRBJ1-6; D unclear. The source material was peripheral blood. The sequence derives from a middle-aged man with acute or convalescent COVID-19. The CDR3 nucleotides read TGTGCCAGCGGACTGAAACGAAGGAATTCACCCCTCCACTTT. Amino acid sequence: CASGLKRRNSPLHF.